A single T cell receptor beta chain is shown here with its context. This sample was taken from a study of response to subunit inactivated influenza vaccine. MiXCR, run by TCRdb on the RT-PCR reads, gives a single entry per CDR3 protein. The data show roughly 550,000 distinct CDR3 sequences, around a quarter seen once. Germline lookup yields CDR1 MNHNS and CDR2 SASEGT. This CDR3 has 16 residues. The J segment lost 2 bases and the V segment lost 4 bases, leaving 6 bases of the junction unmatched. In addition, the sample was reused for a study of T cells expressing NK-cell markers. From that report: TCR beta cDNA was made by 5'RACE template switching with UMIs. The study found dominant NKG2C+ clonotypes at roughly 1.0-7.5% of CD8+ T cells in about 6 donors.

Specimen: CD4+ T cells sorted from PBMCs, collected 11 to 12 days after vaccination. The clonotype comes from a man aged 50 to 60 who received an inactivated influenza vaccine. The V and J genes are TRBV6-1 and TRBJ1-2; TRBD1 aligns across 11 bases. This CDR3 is CASSVWTGGGNYGYTF. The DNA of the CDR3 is TGTGCCAGCAGTGTTTGGACAGGGGGCGGGAACTATGGCTACACCTTC.